What follows describes a single TCR beta chain. The antigen is undetermined. The sample originates from a study of blood T cells in healthy people across ages. Points from the study as a whole: Naive T cell percentage showed a strong correlation with TCR beta diversity.

The length of the CDR3 is 15 residues. V lost 6 bases, J lost 1 base, and 12 bases lay in between. Looked up from germline, CDR1 is SGHTA and CDR2 is FQGNSA. The authors ran a second PCR of 7 to 11 cycles using a sample-barcoded 5' primer and a J-beta primer mix. A template-switch adaptor that had 12 random nucleotides put a tag on each cDNA molecule. TCRdb redid the calling of the 5' RACE reads with MiXCR, one entry per CDR3 protein. The sample has 1.5 million to 2 million distinct CDR3 sequences, less than 50% seen once. This TCR was recovered from a middle-aged woman in good health. The sequencing sample was made of blood. This chain connects TRBV7-2 to TRBJ2-2; maybe TRBD1 (5 bases). The CDR3 coding sequence is TGTGCCAGCAGAAAGACGCAGGGGAACACCGGGGAGCTGTTTTTT. Translating it yields CASRKTQGNTGELFF. The full variable domain, rest sourced from reference TRBV7-2 and TRBJ2-2, is GAGVSQSPSNKVTEKGKDVELRCDPISGHTALYWYRQSLGQGLEFLIYFQGNSAPDKSGLPSDRFSAERTGGSVSTLTIQRTQQEDSAVYLCASRKTQGNTGELFFGEGSRLTVL.